The TCR beta chain under discussion was sequenced for a study of blood T cell repertoires in COVID-19. Sequencing used immunoSEQ multiplex PCR; TCRdb keeps in-frame clones, though not all of them. The table lists tens of thousands of clones, under 90% of them singletons. This CDR3 is built from 13 residues. Trimming left V 2 bases short and J 4 bases short, with 8 bases between. Per germline, CDR1 MNHEY and CDR2 SVGEGT. The chain carries TRBV6-2 or TRBV6-3 and TRBJ1-1, with D unresolved. The clonotype was recovered from a human donor in a cohort sampled during active COVID-19. The specimen sequenced was peripheral blood. CDR3 sequence: CASSYTHSTEAFF. As DNA, the CDR3 is TGTGCCAGCAGTTACACGCACTCCACTGAAGCTTTCTTT.